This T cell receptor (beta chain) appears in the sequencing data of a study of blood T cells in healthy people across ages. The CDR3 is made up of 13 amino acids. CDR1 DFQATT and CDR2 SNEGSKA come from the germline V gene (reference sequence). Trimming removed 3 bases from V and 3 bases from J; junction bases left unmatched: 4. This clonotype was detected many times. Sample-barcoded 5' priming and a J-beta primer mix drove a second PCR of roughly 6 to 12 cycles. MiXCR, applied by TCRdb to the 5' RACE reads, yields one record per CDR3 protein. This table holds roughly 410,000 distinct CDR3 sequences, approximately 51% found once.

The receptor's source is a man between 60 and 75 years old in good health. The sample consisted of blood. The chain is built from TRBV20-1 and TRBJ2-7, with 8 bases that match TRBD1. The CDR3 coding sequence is TGCAGTGCTAGGCATACAGGGGGCTACGAGCAGTACTTC. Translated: CSARHTGGYEQYF.